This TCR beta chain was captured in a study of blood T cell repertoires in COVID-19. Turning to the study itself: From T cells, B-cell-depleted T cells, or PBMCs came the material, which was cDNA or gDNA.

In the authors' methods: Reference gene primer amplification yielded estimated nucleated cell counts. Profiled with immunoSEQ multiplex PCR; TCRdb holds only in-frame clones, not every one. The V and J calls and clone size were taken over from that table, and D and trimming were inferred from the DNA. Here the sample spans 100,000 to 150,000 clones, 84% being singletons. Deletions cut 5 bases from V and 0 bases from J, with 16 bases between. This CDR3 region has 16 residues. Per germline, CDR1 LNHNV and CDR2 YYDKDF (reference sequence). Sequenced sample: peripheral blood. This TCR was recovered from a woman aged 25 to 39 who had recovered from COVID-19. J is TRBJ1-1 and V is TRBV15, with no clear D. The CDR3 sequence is CATSREPQDVNTEAFF. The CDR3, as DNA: TGTGCCACCAGCCGGGAGCCCCAAGATGTGAACACTGAAGCTTTCTTT.